The entry below describes one T cell receptor (beta chain). The data were obtained in a study of chemoradiotherapy in HPV16-positive cancers. Study information: Candidate HPV-specific T-cell clones and common TCR motifs came from functional assays in a couple of HPV16-positive patients.

Samples were taken several times over chemoradiotherapy. The protocol was immunoSEQ multiplex PCR, while the TCRdb copy is restricted to in-frame clones and leaves out a portion. The sample has about 39,000 clones, roughly three quarters seen once. V was trimmed by 1 base and J by 4 bases, leaving 15 bases between them. CDR3 length: 16 residues. CDR1 LGHNA and CDR2 YSLEER come from the germline V gene. This rearrangement joins TRBV4-3 to TRBJ2-3, with D possibly being TRBD2 (6 bases). This receptor was obtained from a human donor with HPV-associated anogenital cancer. The sample consisted of blood, taken from a patient who underwent chemoradiotherapy. Written as DNA, the CDR3 is TGCGCCAGCAGCCAAGGGGGCGGGGCCGGCCCAGATACGCAGTATTTT. Its protein product is CASSQGGGAGPDTQYF.